This entry features one T cell receptor (beta chain) sequence. Method: immunoSEQ multiplex PCR; TCRdb's copy keeps in-frame clones and lacks some. This sample yields around 2,100,000 clones, of which approximately 94% are seen a single time; roughly 1% belongs to the top ten. The sample belongs to a study of shared clonotypes between healthy human individuals. CDR1 is SEHNR and CDR2 is FQNEAQ in the germline V gene (reference sequence). The V and J ends lost 4 bases and 2 bases respectively, with 11 bases between them. This CDR3 is built from 15 residues. Naive CD8 cells lacked CD45RO, underwent positive selection for CCR7 and left out terminally differentiated effector memory CD45RA+ cells.

This sequence joins TRBV7-9 and TRBJ2-2, with TRBD2 as a possible D gene (5 bases). This sequence originates from a man younger than 35 in good health. The sequenced sample consisted of naive CD8+ T cells sorted from blood. The CDR3 protein is CASSSSGINTGELFF. Here the CDR3 DNA reads TGTGCCAGCAGCTCATCGGGGATTAACACCGGGGAGCTGTTTTTT.